Listed below are T cell receptor beta chains from one sample, sequenced in a study of shared clonotypes between healthy human individuals. TCRdb keeps only in-frame clones here, not all; method: immunoSEQ multiplex PCR. The sample consists of fewer than 650,000 clones, around 80% of them appearing once. The sequencing input was PBMCs. Source of these receptors: a middle-aged woman in good health. Some clones in this sample may be carry-over from other donors' samples. Each CDR3 is given with its conserved first and last residue. Each record gives: clone size, J gene, V gene, D gene, CDR3 protein, CDR3 DNA. D genes are given only for firm matches. The size field is filled for only some rows; it gives once, few, many or a size class.

many TRBJ1-2 TRBV29-1 NA CSVEGVGTNYGYTF TGCAGCGTTGAAGGCGTAGGGACGAACTATGGCTACACCTTC
NA TRBJ1-1 TRBV29-1 NA CSVRMRGEAFF TGCAGCGTCCGGATGCGCGGTGAAGCTTTCTTT
NA TRBJ2-5 TRBV7-2 NA CASSLVGKETQYF TGTGCCAGCAGCTTAGTAGGGAAAGAGACCCAGTACTTC
NA TRBJ2-7 TRBV18 TRBD2 CASSPRTSGRDEQYF TGTGCCAGCTCACCCCGGACTAGCGGGAGGGACGAGCAGTACTTC
NA TRBJ2-7 TRBV29-1 NA CSVLRQSSYEQYF TGCAGCGTCCTGCGACAGAGCTCCTACGAGCAGTACTTC
NA TRBJ1-5 TRBV10-1 NA CANMGVQPQHF TGCGCCAACATGGGGGTACAGCCCCAGCATTTT
once TRBJ2-7 TRBV28 NA CASSLGGYSYEQYF TGTGCCAGCAGTTTAGGCGGATACTCCTACGAGCAGTACTTC
NA TRBJ1-1 TRBV19 NA CASRVPGWATEAFF TGTGCCAGTAGAGTGCCAGGGTGGGCCACTGAAGCTTTCTTT
NA TRBJ1-4 TRBV27 TRBD1 CASSLTQGRGLQEKLFF TGTGCCAGCAGTCTCACACAGGGTAGGGGGCTGCAGGAAAAACTGTTTTTT
NA TRBJ2-7 TRBV15 NA CATSRDGGRGAYEQYF TGTGCCACCAGCAGAGATGGGGGCAGGGGAGCCTACGAGCAGTACTTC
NA TRBJ2-7 TRBV7-9 TRBD2 CASSLPGLERYF TGTGCCAGCAGCCTCCCGGGACTAGAAAGGTACTTC
NA TRBJ2-2 TRBV2 TRBD1 CASQGGRGGTGELFF TGTGCCAGCCAAGGGGGCAGGGGTGGGACCGGGGAGCTGTTTTTT
NA TRBJ1-1 TRBV7-9 NA CASRPRTGEINTEAFF TGTGCCAGCAGGCCCCGGACGGGGGAGATTAACACTGAAGCTTTCTTT
NA TRBJ2-5 TRBV7-7 TRBD1 CASSLGGYRGQETQYF TGTGCTAGCAGCTTAGGTGGCTACAGGGGACAAGAGACCCAGTACTTC
NA TRBJ2-1 TRBV23-1 NA CASSQSRWTQDNEQFF TGCGCCAGCAGTCAATCTCGGTGGACCCAGGATAATGAGCAGTTCTTC
NA TRBJ2-7 TRBV28 NA CASSFPGTSYEQYF TGTGCCAGCAGTTTCCCCGGGACCTCCTACGAGCAGTACTTC
NA TRBJ2-1 TRBV28 TRBD1 CASKPPGQGTDEQFF TGTGCCAGCAAACCCCCGGGACAGGGGACAGACGAGCAGTTCTTC
NA TRBJ2-7 TRBV28 NA CASSFPLRLDSFRYEQYF TGTGCCAGCAGTTTCCCATTACGACTTGACAGCTTTAGGTACGAGCAGTACTTC
NA TRBJ2-2 TRBV19 TRBD1 CASSMWTGRTGELFF TGTGCCAGTAGTATGTGGACAGGGCGAACCGGGGAGCTGTTTTTT
NA TRBJ1-2 TRBV20-1 NA CSATNLGGYTF TGCAGTGCTACGAATCTGGGAGGCTACACCTTC
NA TRBJ2-5 TRBV7-2 TRBD2 CASSSLMGGYRETQYF TGTGCCAGCAGCTCTCTCATGGGGGGGTACCGGGAGACCCAGTACTTC
NA TRBJ2-2 TRBV11-2 TRBD2 CASSWKLAGAGSGELFF TGTGCCAGCAGCTGGAAACTAGCGGGAGCAGGTTCCGGGGAGCTGTTTTTT
many TRBJ2-3 TRBV2 NA CASSDREDTQYF TGTGCCAGCAGTGACAGGGAAGATACGCAGTATTTT
once TRBJ2-1 TRBV7-3 TRBD2 CASSLTGTSGRNEQFF TGTGCCAGCAGCCTGACCGGGACTAGCGGGAGAAATGAGCAGTTCTTC
many TRBJ2-5 TRBV5-1 NA CASSPPGETQYF TGCGCCAGCAGCCCCCCCGGGGAGACCCAGTACTTC
NA TRBJ2-5 TRBV27 TRBD2 CASSIGPGGWETQYF TGTGCCAGCAGTATAGGACCGGGAGGTTGGGAGACCCAGTACTTC
NA TRBJ1-5 TRBV7-2 NA CASSPWGSNNQPQHF TGTGCCAGCAGCCCGTGGGGCTCGAATAATCAGCCCCAGCATTTT
NA TRBJ2-5 TRBV5-1 NA CASSPQGTETQYF TGCGCCAGCAGCCCCCAGGGTACGGAGACCCAGTACTTC
NA TRBJ1-2 TRBV2 NA CASRLGGLYGYTF TGTGCCAGCAGGCTTGGGGGACTCTATGGCTACACCTTC
NA TRBJ2-1 TRBV5-1 TRBD1 CASSLGQGHYNEQFF TGCGCCAGCAGTTTGGGACAGGGGCACTACAATGAGCAGTTCTTC
NA TRBJ2-3 TRBV18 TRBD2 CASSPASGRTDTQYF TGTGCCAGCTCACCTGCTAGCGGAAGGACAGATACGCAGTATTTT
NA TRBJ1-5 TRBV4-3 NA CASSQDGKSNQPQHF TGCGCCAGCAGCCAAGATGGGAAGAGCAATCAGCCCCAGCATTTT
few TRBJ1-4 TRBV2 NA CASSGRDLAEKLFF TGTGCCAGCAGTGGAAGGGACCTGGCGGAAAAACTGTTTTTT
many TRBJ2-7 TRBV25-1 NA CASSPRTGGPHEQYF TGTGCCAGCAGTCCACGGACGGGCGGCCCCCACGAGCAGTACTTC
NA TRBJ1-1 TRBV30 NA CAWSVQGVPTEAFF TGTGCCTGGAGTGTACAAGGGGTCCCCACTGAAGCTTTCTTT
NA TRBJ1-5 TRBV5-1 NA CASSLGRGDQPQHF TGCGCCAGCAGCTTGGGTAGAGGAGATCAGCCCCAGCATTTT
NA TRBJ2-7 TRBV7-6 TRBD1 CASSPRTGWYEQYF TGTGCCAGCAGCCCACGGACAGGGTGGTACGAGCAGTACTTC
NA TRBJ2-1 TRBV25-1 NA CASSEQGLSSYNEQFF TGTGCCAGCAGTGAACAGGGGCTGAGCTCCTACAATGAGCAGTTCTTC
NA TRBJ2-1 TRBV4-1 NA CASSHPGGNNEQFF TGCGCCAGCAGCCACCCCGGGGGAAACAATGAGCAGTTCTTC
NA TRBJ2-3 TRBV9 TRBD2 CASSVTSGSSADTQYF TGTGCCAGCAGCGTAACGAGCGGGAGCTCGGCAGATACGCAGTATTTT
few TRBJ2-1 TRBV4-3 TRBD1 CASSQDSGTGGNEQFF TGCGCCAGCAGCCAAGATTCCGGGACAGGGGGCAATGAGCAGTTCTTC
once TRBJ2-2 TRBV5-4 TRBD2 CASSREVAATGELFF TGTGCCAGCAGCCGGGAGGTAGCGGCCACCGGGGAGCTGTTTTTT
NA TRBJ1-1 TRBV5-4 NA CASSLQQNTEAFF TGTGCCAGCAGCTTACAGCAAAACACTGAAGCTTTCTTT
NA TRBJ2-3 TRBV29-1 NA CSVEATAGTLLSTDTQYF TGCAGCGTTGAAGCAACCGCCGGGACTCTCTTGAGCACAGATACGCAGTATTTT
NA TRBJ2-5 TRBV18 NA CASSPRDQETQYF TGTGCCAGCTCCCCCCGCGACCAAGAGACCCAGTACTTC